This TCR beta chain was documented in a study of T cell responses to AZD1222 COVID-19 vaccine. Some clones are missing from TCRdb's copy, which holds only in-frame ones; the method was immunoSEQ multiplex PCR. Among 150,000 to 200,000 clones listed, less than 95% were seen once. The study pooled second doses at about 4 or about 12 weeks. The CDR3 is 15 residues long. Germline loops: CDR1 SEHNR, CDR2 FQNEAQ (reference sequence). Trimming cost V 1 base and J 2 bases, with 8 bases left between them. The sequencing used peripheral blood, collected 28 days after the second AZD1222 dose. The chain carries TRBV7-9 and TRBJ1-4; D gene unclear. The TCR was taken from an adult who received the AZD1222 COVID-19 vaccine. CDR3 amino acids: CASSLEGVTNEKLFF. The CDR3 nucleotides read TGTGCCAGCAGCTTAGAGGGAGTTACTAATGAAAAACTGTTTTTT.